The rows below give T cell receptor beta chains drawn from one sample of a study of blood T cell repertoires in COVID-19. Assay: immunoSEQ multiplex PCR; the TCRdb copy retains only in-frame clones and omits some. The sample includes about 210,000 clones, around 90% of them seen just once. The sample comprised PBMCs or T cells enriched from blood (not recorded which). The receptors come from a man aged 30-40 years in a cohort exposed to, infected with or recovered from COVID-19 (not recorded which). Both conserved end residues are part of each CDR3. The order of the fields is clone size, D gene, V gene, J gene, CDR3 DNA, CDR3 protein. A D gene is named only where the DNA matches it firmly. Size is omitted from some rows. Given values are once, few, many or a class for expanded clones.

>NA|NA|TRBV14|TRBJ1-1
TGTGCCAGCAGCCCGAGAGTATCGAACACTGAAGCTTTCTTT
CASSPRVSNTEAFF
>NA|TRBD2|TRBV7-3|TRBJ2-1
TGTGCCAGCAGCTTAAATCGTCTAGCGGGAGGCTCCTACAATGAGCAGTTCTTC
CASSLNRLAGGSYNEQFF
>NA|NA|TRBV11-3|TRBJ2-2
TGTGCCAGCAGCTTCACAGCGAACACCGGGGAGCTGTTTTTT
CASSFTANTGELFF
>NA|NA|TRBV6-5|TRBJ1-2
TGTGCCAGCAGCGGACGCGGGCTGACGGATGGCTACACCTTC
CASSGRGLTDGYTF
>NA|TRBD1|TRBV6-5|TRBJ2-7
TGTGCCAGCAGTTACGGACAGGGAGTCGCCTACGAGCAGTACTTC
CASSYGQGVAYEQYF
>NA|NA|TRBV7-2|TRBJ2-3
TGTGCCAGCAGGCCATTCAGCGCAGATACGCAGTATTTT
CASRPFSADTQYF
>NA|TRBD1|TRBV4-3|TRBJ2-7
TGCGCCAGCAGCCAACGCTACCGGGACAGAGAGACCTACGAGCAGTACTTC
CASSQRYRDRETYEQYF
>NA|NA|TRBV7-2|TRBJ1-1
TGTGCCAGCAGCTTGAAGGGGGGGAGAGTTACTGAAGCTTTCTTT
CASSLKGGRVTEAFF
>NA|NA|TRBV5-1|TRBJ2-1
TGCGCCAGCAGCTCTAACCCCGGGAGACCCTACAATGAGCAGTTCTTC
CASSSNPGRPYNEQFF
>NA|NA|TRBV9|TRBJ2-1
TGTGCCAGCAGCGGCCAGACCGGCCAGGGGAATGAGCAGTTCTTC
CASSGQTGQGNEQFF
>NA|TRBD1|TRBV28|TRBJ1-1
TGTGCCAGCACCCCGGGACAGGGTCGAGCTTTCTTT
CASTPGQGRAFF
>once|NA|TRBV4-2|TRBJ1-3
TGTGCCAGCAGCCAAGGTTTACCAGGGGAATTTAACAACACCATATATTTT
CASSQGLPGEFNNTIYF
>NA|TRBD1|TRBV4-1|TRBJ2-7
TGCGCCAGCAGACCGTCCGGGACAGGGCTCCACGAGCAGTACTTC
CASRPSGTGLHEQYF
>once|TRBD2|TRBV18|TRBJ2-1
TGTGCCAGCTCACCTCGCGGACTAGCGGATACCGAGCAGTTCTTC
CASSPRGLADTEQFF
>NA|NA|TRBV10-3|TRBJ2-5
TGTGCCATCAAGGGGGAAGAGACCCAGTACTTC
CAIKGEETQYF
>NA|NA|TRBV28|TRBJ1-2
TGTGCCAGCAGCCGACAAGCCGGGCATGGGGAGTATGGCTACACCTTC
CASSRQAGHGEYGYTF
>NA|NA|TRBV4-3|TRBJ2-1
TGCGCCAGCAGCCAAGAGCGACAGGATGCCTACAATGAGCAGTTCTTC
CASSQERQDAYNEQFF
>NA|TRBD2|TRBV6-6|TRBJ2-7
TGTGCCAGCCGAGGACTAGTTGCCTACGAGCAGTACTTC
CASRGLVAYEQYF
>NA|TRBD1|TRBV9|TRBJ2-2
TGTGCCAGCAGCGTAGTAAGGACAGGGGTGAACACCGGGGAGCTGTTTTTT
CASSVVRTGVNTGELFF
>NA|NA|TRBV28|TRBJ1-1
TGTGCCAGCAGGAGGGAGGTCGATAGAGCTTTCTTT
CASRREVDRAFF
>NA|NA|TRBV4-1|TRBJ1-4
TGCGCCAGCAGCCTATCGGGGGGTGCAACTAATGAAAAACTGTTTTTT
CASSLSGGATNEKLFF
>few|TRBD1|TRBV27|TRBJ2-3
TGTGCCAGCAGACCACAGGGGTTGATTACAGATACGCAGTATTTT
CASRPQGLITDTQYF
>NA|NA|TRBV28|TRBJ1-1
TGTGCCAGCAATCCTCCGGGACAATCAACTGAAGCTTTCTTT
CASNPPGQSTEAFF
>NA|TRBD1|TRBV11-2|TRBJ2-7
TGTGCCAGCAGCCCAACCCTGGGACAGGGGGTTTACGAGCAGTACTTC
CASSPTLGQGVYEQYF
>NA|NA|TRBV3-1/TRBV3-2|TRBJ2-7
TGTGCCAGCAGCCAACGAAGGGGGTACGAGCAGTACTTC
CASSQRRGYEQYF
>NA|NA|TRBV7-8|TRBJ2-5
TGTGCCAGCAGCCTCGCTAGCGTGCAGACCCAGTACTTC
CASSLASVQTQYF
>NA|NA|TRBV15|TRBJ1-2
TGTGCCACCAGCAGAGACCACCCCCGAGGGCTCGATGGCTACACCTTC
CATSRDHPRGLDGYTF
>NA|TRBD1|TRBV29-1|TRBJ1-1
TGCAGCGTCACCCCCGGGACAGCGAACACTGAAGCTTTCTTT
CSVTPGTANTEAFF
>NA|NA|TRBV29-1|TRBJ1-2
TGCAGCGTTGTAGGGGCCTTTAACTATGGCTACACCTTC
CSVVGAFNYGYTF
>once|NA|TRBV10-3|TRBJ2-1
TGTGCCATCAGTGATATCAGGGGAAGTAGCTATGAGCAGTTCTTC
CAISDIRGSSYEQFF
>NA|NA|TRBV20-1|TRBJ1-1
TGCAGTGCTAGAACGGGGAGGGAAGCTTTCTTT
CSARTGREAFF
>NA|NA|TRBV27|TRBJ2-4
TGTGCCAGCAGAGAGTCGGGGGATCGAAACATTCAGTACTTC
CASRESGDRNIQYF
>once|TRBD2|TRBV28|TRBJ2-7
TGTGCCAGCAGTTTATCTGGCGGGGGCTCCTACGAGCAGTACTTC
CASSLSGGGSYEQYF
>NA|NA|TRBV6-2/TRBV6-3|TRBJ2-1
TGTGCCAACAGTTATAGCCCCCCCCGGGGGCTAGCGGTGAATTACAATGAGCAGTTCTTC
CANSYSPPRGLAVNYNEQFF
>NA|NA|TRBV23-1|TRBJ1-1
TGCGCCGGACCAGGGGTCAACATGAACACTGAAGCTTTCTTT
CAGPGVNMNTEAFF
>NA|NA|TRBV7-2|TRBJ2-2
TGTGCCAGCCGGAGTGGGCGGAGCGGCCCCGGGGAGCTGTTTTTT
CASRSGRSGPGELFF
>NA|NA|TRBV5-4|TRBJ2-2
TGTGCCAGCAGCCAAGCTAGCGACTTTACCGGGGAGCTGTTTTTT
CASSQASDFTGELFF
>NA|NA|TRBV7-3|TRBJ2-2
TGTGCCACCCGGCGGACAGAAAACACCGGGGAGCTGTTTTTT
CATRRTENTGELFF
>NA|NA|TRBV6-5|TRBJ1-6
TGTGCCAGCAGACTGCAGGGTTTGGATTCACCCCTCCACTTT
CASRLQGLDSPLHF
>once|NA|TRBV7-3|TRBJ2-3
TGTGCCAGCAGCTTAGGAGGGAGGACAGATACGCAGTATTTT
CASSLGGRTDTQYF
>NA|TRBD1|TRBV9|TRBJ1-3
TGTGCCAGCAGCGTGGGGCCCGGGACAGCCTCTGGAAACACCATATATTTT
CASSVGPGTASGNTIYF
>NA|NA|TRBV2|TRBJ1-1
TGTGCCAGCAGCGACCCCGGTCGGGGTCGGGCTTTCTTT
CASSDPGRGRAFF
>NA|NA|TRBV27|TRBJ2-1
TGTGCCAGCAGTTTATCCACTATGGGCTCCTACAATGAGCAGTTCTTC
CASSLSTMGSYNEQFF
>NA|NA|TRBV24-1|TRBJ2-7
TGTGCCACCAGCCCCACAGGGATGAGACAGTACTTC
CATSPTGMRQYF
>once|TRBD1|TRBV28|TRBJ1-4
TGTGCCAGCAGTTTAACCGGGACAGGGAATGAAAAACTGTTTTTT
CASSLTGTGNEKLFF
>NA|NA|TRBV10-2|TRBJ1-5
TGCGCCAGCAGCAAATCAGGTTCTAGCAATCAGCCCCAGCATTTT
CASSKSGSSNQPQHF
>NA|NA|TRBV5-6|TRBJ2-5
TGTGCCAGCAGCTTGGTTTCGGCTAGCGAGCACCAAGAGACCCAGTACTTC
CASSLVSASEHQETQYF
>NA|NA|TRBV4-1|TRBJ2-7
TGCGCCAGCAGCCAAGAGCGGTTATCCTACGAGCAGTACTTC
CASSQERLSYEQYF
>few|NA|TRBV9|TRBJ2-2
TGTGCCAGCAGCGTTGGGCGAGTTGGTACCGGGGAGCTGTTTTTT
CASSVGRVGTGELFF
>NA|NA|TRBV2|TRBJ2-5
TGTGCCAGCACCTCGGGCTACCAGGGGGAGACCCAGTACTTC
CASTSGYQGETQYF
>NA|TRBD2|TRBV9|TRBJ2-5
TGTGCCAGCAGCTCCCCGCGGCGGGAGGGAAGAGAGACCCAGTACTTC
CASSSPRREGRETQYF
>NA|TRBD2|TRBV28|TRBJ2-2
TGTGCCAGCAGTCCTTCACTAGCGGGAGGCACCGGGGAGCTGTTTTTT
CASSPSLAGGTGELFF
>once|NA|TRBV5-8|TRBJ2-4
TGTGCCAGCAGCTCCGAACCGCTACTCGCCAAAAACATTCAGTACTTC
CASSSEPLLAKNIQYF
>NA|TRBD1|TRBV5-1|TRBJ2-2
TGCGCCAGCAGCTTTATCAGACAGGGTCCGAACACCGGGGAGCTGTTTTTT
CASSFIRQGPNTGELFF
>NA|TRBD1|TRBV28|TRBJ2-3
TGTGCCAGCACAAACCCCGGGACAGGGGGCACAGATACGCAGTATTTT
CASTNPGTGGTDTQYF
>once|TRBD1|TRBV3-1/TRBV3-2|TRBJ1-1
TGTGCCAGCAGCACACCACAGGGGCGGTATACTGAAGCTTTCTTT
CASSTPQGRYTEAFF
>NA|TRBD1|TRBV24-1|TRBJ2-5
TGTGCCACCAGTGATTTGCAAGGGACAGGGAGCAAAGAGACCCAGTACTTC
CATSDLQGTGSKETQYF